This T cell receptor beta chain originates from a study of vaccination effects on CD4 cells after COVID-19. About the study: The study obtained samples from a couple of convalescent patients 16 days and one week before vaccination.

Repertoires were generated with immunoSEQ multiplex PCR, while TCRdb's copy carries only in-frame clones and drops some. Among roughly 25,000 clones, approximately 78% were seen once, and the ten largest hold roughly 15%. Study outcomes and limitations: Late post-vaccination samples showed marked contraction of infection- and vaccine-induced clones.

With respect to this clone: The target antigen is unknown.

Antigen-specific CD4+ T cells were expanded (with viral peptide pools) by the ViraFEST assay ahead of sequencing. The culture ran for 10 days, and then CD4+ T cells were isolated. This individual contracted SARS-CoV-2 between March and December 2020, as verified by PCR. The CDR3 runs to 12 residues. Germline-derived CDR1 and CDR2 are MGHRA and YSYEKL. V gave up 6 bases and J gave up 4 bases, with 6 bases separating them. The chain joins TRBV4-1 to TRBJ1-4; D not certain. Material: CD4+ T cells from PBMCs cultured with HCoV-NL63 spike peptides, obtained before COVID-19 vaccination. This clonotype originated in a human donor who had a prior SARS-CoV-2 infection. CDR3 in amino acids: CASRGYNEKLFF. CDR3 nucleotides: TGCGCCAGCAGAGGGTATAATGAAAAACTGTTTTTT.